Below are 32 T cell receptor beta chains sequenced from a single sample in a study of blood T cell repertoires in COVID-19. Clones were sequenced by immunoSEQ multiplex PCR, and TCRdb holds only the in-frame ones, with some missing. The sample holds around 250,000 clones, approximately 90% seen once. Sequences were obtained from PBMCs or T cells enriched from blood (not recorded which). The receptors were sampled from a human donor in a cohort exposed to, infected with or recovered from COVID-19 (not recorded which). The donor label of this sample is uncertain.

Points on this clone: This specimen includes other DNA sequences encoding the same CDR3. The chain joins TRBV2 to TRBJ2-5; the D gene is possibly TRBD2 (6 bases). V shed 4 bases and J shed 5 bases, with 8 bases lying between them. Germline V gene data show CDR1 as SNHLY and CDR2 as FYNNEI. This CDR3 has 12 residues. This CDR3 reads CASSGGGETQYF. The CDR3 region has the DNA TGTGCCAGCAGTGGAGGAGGGGAGACCCAGTACTTC.

A single count supports this clone. The V and J genes are TRBV29-1 and TRBJ1-4; D not resolved. CDR3 length: 17 amino acids. V dropped 5 bases and J dropped 4 bases, with 23 bases sitting between them. The germline gives CDR1 SQVTM, CDR2 ANQGSEA. In nucleotides, the CDR3 is TGCAGCGTTAAGGTTGGCACAAAGGTGGGCGTTAATGAAAAACTGTTTTTT. Its translation: CSVKVGTKVGVNEKLFF. The full variable domain, in which reference TRBV29-1 and TRBJ1-4 provide the parts outside the CDR3, is SAVISQKPSRDICQRGTSLTIQCQVDSQVTMMFWYRQQPGQSLTLIATANQGSEATYESGFVIDKFPISRPNLTFSTLTVSNMSPEDSSIYLCSVKVGTKVGVNEKLFFGSGTQLSVL.

The chain carries TRBV5-1 and TRBJ1-2, with 10 bases lining up with TRBD1. Germline CDR1 and CDR2: SGHRS and YFSETQ. The CDR3 runs to 14 residues. V dropped 4 bases and J dropped 7; count of bases not matched to a gene: 7. DNA for the CDR3: TGCGCCAGCAGCCCCCAGACAGGGGGCGGTGGCTACACCTTC. It encodes CASSPQTGGGGYTF.

V usage is TRBV19 and J usage is TRBJ2-7, with D hard to call. V lost 8 bases, J lost 0 bases, and 8 bases lay in between. The CDR3 has 12 amino acids. Germline V lookup: CDR1 LNHDA, CDR2 SQIVND (reference sequence). CDR3 nucleotide sequence: TGTGCCAGTCAATCAGACTCCTACGAGCAGTACTTC. Its protein is CASQSDSYEQYF.

CDR3 residues: CASTLTTGELFF. The CDR3 nucleotides read TGTGCCAGCACTCTTACTACCGGGGAGCTGTTTTTT. V usage is TRBV12-3 or TRBV12-4 and J usage is TRBJ2-2; the D is unclear. The CDR3 runs to 12 residues. Trimming shortened V by 7 bases and J by 5 bases, and 8 bases separated the two germline ends.

CDR3 nucleotide sequence: TGTGCCAGCAGTTCCCCGACGGGATCCTACGAGCAGTACTTC. It translates to CASSSPTGSYEQYF. The chain combines TRBV28 with TRBJ2-7, with D possibly TRBD2 on 5 matching bases. The germline CDR1 and CDR2 sequences are MDHEN and SYDVKM. This CDR3 spans 14 amino acids. V was shortened by 4 bases and J by 1 base, with 11 bases between the two germline ends.

This chain links TRBV18 with TRBJ1-2, with 8 bases identical to TRBD1. Germline V gene sequence: CDR1 KGHSH, CDR2 LQKENI. The CDR3 consists of 15 residues. With V trimmed by 3 bases and J by 0 bases, 3 bases remained unmatched. The CDR3 sequence is CASSPRTGTNYGYTF. CDR3 DNA sequence: TGTGCCAGCTCACCCCGGACAGGGACTAACTATGGCTACACCTTC. The full variable domain, rest sourced from reference TRBV18 and TRBJ1-2, is NAGVMQNPRHLVRRRGQEARLRCSPMKGHSHVYWYRQLPEEGLKFMVYLQKENIIDESGMPKERFSAEFPKEGPSILRIQQVVRGDSAAYFCASSPRTGTNYGYTFGSGTRLTVV.

This clone was observed once. Here the CDR3 DNA reads TGTGCCACCAGTGCGCCAGGATTCCCCGAGCAGTACTTC. Residues: CATSAPGFPEQYF. V gene TRBV24-1 combines with J gene TRBJ2-7; D gene ambiguous. The CDR3 extends over 13 amino acids. Between the trimmed V and J ends, which lost 5 bases and 6 bases, there was a span of 13 bases. The germline V gene encodes CDR1 KGHDR and CDR2 SFDVKD.

The V call is TRBV19, the J call TRBJ2-7, with 12 bases aligning to TRBD2. CDR1 and CDR2 from the germline V gene are LNHDA and SQIVND (reference sequence). V shed 5 bases, J shed 0 bases, and the junction held 8 bases outside the gene matches. The CDR3 contains 17 residues. The CDR3 loop is CASSSLGTSGPSYEQYF. The CDR3 DNA is TGTGCCAGTAGTTCTCTTGGGACTAGCGGGCCCTCCTACGAGCAGTACTTC.

The chain links TRBV7-8 to TRBJ1-2; 7 bases are a match to TRBD1. After removal of 3 bases from V and 4 bases from J, the junction contained 5 bases not matched to a gene. CDR1 is SGHVS and CDR2 is FQNEAQ in the germline V gene. The CDR3 is 14 amino acids. CDR3 nucleotides: TGTGCCAGCAGCTTGTTCGGACAGGCCTATGGCTACACCTTC. Translated, it gives CASSLFGQAYGYTF.

The count of this clone is one. This chain links TRBV5-1 with TRBJ1-1; maybe TRBD1 (5 bases). From germline, CDR1 is SGHRS and CDR2 YFSETQ. The V gene lost 2 bases and the J gene lost 5 bases, with 10 bases spanning the gap. The length of the CDR3 is 13 residues. CDR3 region: CASSFSRGTEAFF. The CDR3 region has the DNA TGCGCCAGCAGCTTTTCTAGGGGAACTGAAGCTTTCTTT.

The chain combines TRBV7-8 with TRBJ1-2; 9 positions agree with TRBD1. The CDR3 length is 17 residues. Germline assignment: CDR1 SGHVS and CDR2 FQNEAQ. V shed 5 bases, J shed 8 bases, and the junction held 18 bases outside the gene matches. Here the CDR3 reads CASSTYFRGGQGYGYTF. CDR3 DNA sequence: TGTGCCAGCAGCACTTACTTCAGGGGGGGACAGGGTTACGGCTACACCTTC.

The chain has TRBV5-6 and TRBJ2-1; 8 bases are shared with TRBD2. The CDR3 sequence is 15 residues long. V lost 3 bases to trimming and J lost 7 bases; unmatched junction nucleotides: 9. Germline V CDR1 and CDR2: SGHDT, YYEEEE. The CDR3 DNA sequence: TGTGCCAGCAGCTATACCGGGACTAGAGGTAATGAGCAGTTCTTC. Residues: CASSYTGTRGNEQFF.

The chain combines TRBV30 with TRBJ2-7; no clear D. The CDR3 extends over 11 amino acids. Germline V gene data show CDR1 as GTSNPN and CDR2 as SVGIG (reference sequence). Trimming took off 0 bases at V and 5 bases at J, with 5 bases between the two ends. CDR3 nucleotide sequence: TGTGCCTGGAGTGTACTCCACGAGCAGTACTTC. It codes for CAWSVLHEQYF.

This clone was seen once. This chain links TRBV7-9 with TRBJ1-1, with D perhaps matching TRBD1 (5 bases). Trimming pared 4 bases from V and 2 bases from J, leaving 23 bases between. Germline values: CDR1 SEHNR, CDR2 FQNEAQ (reference sequence). This CDR3 comprises 18 residues. This CDR3 is CASSSGGGVRIGNTEAFF. The CDR3, as DNA: TGTGCCAGCAGCTCCGGGGGAGGGGTCAGGATAGGAAACACTGAAGCTTTCTTT.

This chain connects TRBV27 to TRBJ1-6, with a weak D call TRBD1 (5 bases). V was clipped by 3 bases and J by 6 bases, with 9 bases between them. The CDR3 length is 14 residues. In germline, CDR1 is MNHEY, CDR2 SMNVEV (reference sequence). The CDR3 DNA reads as TGTGCCAGCAGTTTTACAGGCCTTAATTCACCCCTCCACTTT. Translated: CASSFTGLNSPLHF.

This clone was seen a single time. The CDR3 reads CASSAGQGAYGYTF. CDR3 bases: TGCGCCAGCAGCGCAGGACAGGGGGCCTATGGCTACACCTTC. This chain joins TRBV5-1 and TRBJ1-2; the match to TRBD1 covers 11 bases. The CDR3 is made up of 14 amino acids. J was trimmed by 4 bases and V by 4 bases; bases with no gene match: 3. Germline V gives CDR1 SGHRS, CDR2 YFSETQ.

This rearrangement joins TRBV5-1 to TRBJ2-6, with no clear D. The CDR3 is 14 residues long. CDR1 is SGHRS, CDR2 YFSETQ, per germline. Trimming shortened V by 4 bases and J by 0 bases, and 5 bases separated the two germline ends. Here the CDR3 reads CASSPGSGANVLTF. CDR3 in DNA: TGCGCCAGCAGCCCCGGCTCTGGGGCCAACGTCCTGACTTTC.

This clone has a single count. The chain combines TRBV27 with TRBJ1-5, with D perhaps matching TRBD1 (5 bases). The CDR3 spans 14 residues. Germline assignment: CDR1 MNHEY and CDR2 SMNVEV (reference sequence). The V and J ends lost 9 bases and 6 bases respectively, with 18 bases between them. The CDR3 is CASSERGDSQPQHF. CDR3 DNA: TGTGCCAGTTCCGAAAGGGGCGACAGTCAGCCCCAGCATTTT.

This chain connects TRBV5-4 to TRBJ2-2; 10 bases are a match to TRBD2. Germline loops: CDR1 SGHNT, CDR2 YYREEE (reference sequence). The CDR3 runs to 16 residues. Unmatched junction bases numbered 3, after V lost 0 bases and J lost 4 bases. CDR3 sequence: CASSLGLAGATGELFF. CDR3 nucleotides: TGTGCCAGCAGCTTGGGGCTAGCGGGGGCCACCGGGGAGCTGTTTTTT.

J is TRBJ2-7 and V is TRBV5-4; possible D gene TRBD2, 7 bases. Germline CDR1 reads SGHNT; CDR2 reads YYREEE (reference sequence). The CDR3 extends over 15 amino acids. V was cut by 0 bases and J by 6 bases, with 16 bases left in between. The CDR3 protein is CASSLGAGEGGEQYF. CDR3 sequence (DNA): TGTGCCAGCAGCTTGGGTGCAGGGGAGGGTGGCGAGCAGTACTTC.

The chain combines TRBV21-1 with TRBJ2-2; no DNA check was done on the table's D call, TRBD2. TRBV21-1 counts as a pseudogene. This CDR3 has 15 residues. The CDR3 spells CASSNGGKNTGELFF. As DNA, the CDR3 is TGTGCCAGCAGCAACGGAGGGAAGAACACCGGGGAGCTGTTTTTT.

V usage is TRBV27 and J usage is TRBJ2-1, with D perhaps matching TRBD2 (6 bases). This CDR3 has 15 amino acids. V was shortened by 6 bases and J by 0 bases, with 12 bases between the two germline ends. Germline V gives CDR1 MNHEY, CDR2 SMNVEV (reference sequence). The CDR3 spells CASRRGTSSYNEQFF. In nucleotides, the CDR3 is TGTGCCAGCAGACGCGGGACCTCCTCCTACAATGAGCAGTTCTTC.

The CDR3 region is CASSTGTANTEAFF. DNA of the CDR3: TGCGCCAGCAGCACCGGGACAGCTAACACTGAAGCTTTCTTT. This chain links TRBV5-1 with TRBJ1-1, with 7 bases lining up with TRBD1. CDR1 is SGHRS, CDR2 YFSETQ, per germline. J gave up 2 bases and V 4 bases, and 5 bases lay outside the gene matches. The CDR3 totals 14 residues.

This clone was seen only once. The genes are TRBV11-2 and TRBJ2-3, with D possibly being TRBD2 (5 bases). CDR1 and CDR2 from the germline V gene are SGHAT and FQNNGV. Trimming pared 5 bases from V and 6 bases from J, leaving 12 bases between. This CDR3 contains 13 residues. CDR3 coding DNA: TGTGCCAGCAGCAGTCTAGAGGGCGATACGCAGTATTTT. This gives the protein CASSSLEGDTQYF.

The chain carries TRBV4-1 and TRBJ1-2; possibly TRBD1 for D (5 bases). Germline V gene sequence: CDR1 MGHRA, CDR2 YSYEKL. The CDR3 has 17 residues. With 1 base removed from V and 3 bases from J, the gap between germline ends came to 18 bases. Here the CDR3 DNA reads TGCGCCAGCAGCCAAGTAGTAGAAGGACACCCGTACTATGGCTACACCTTC. Protein: CASSQVVEGHPYYGYTF.

This clone has only one observation. The chain is built from TRBV28 and TRBJ2-7, with D possibly being TRBD1 (6 bases). The V gene lost 6 bases and the J gene lost 6 bases, with 15 bases spanning the gap. The germline gives CDR1 MDHEN, CDR2 SYDVKM. The CDR3 loop spans 13 amino acids. As DNA, the CDR3 is TGTGCCAGCAGCCCTACAGGGATCGGCGAGCAGTACTTC. It is translated as CASSPTGIGEQYF.

This chain links TRBV7-9 with TRBJ2-5; TRBD2 might be the D (7 bases). The CDR3 runs 17 residues. Germline V gene data show CDR1 as SEHNR and CDR2 as FQNEAQ (reference sequence). V was cut by 5 bases and J by 2 bases, with 21 bases left in between. In nucleotides, the CDR3 is TGTGCCAGCAGCCCGAGGGGGGGCCTTACCCTACAAGAGACCCAGTACTTC. Its translation is CASSPRGGLTLQETQYF.

The chain combines TRBV27 with TRBJ2-3; tentatively, D is TRBD2 (6 bases). The germline CDR1 and CDR2 sequences are MNHEY and SMNVEV (reference sequence). This CDR3 has 15 amino acids. Trimming left V 3 bases short and J 2 bases short, with 12 bases between. DNA of the CDR3: TGTGCCAGCAGTTTGTATGGGACTCTCACAGATACGCAGTATTTT. This translates into CASSLYGTLTDTQYF.

The chain combines TRBV6-1 with TRBJ2-4; D remains unclear. CDR3 length equals 14 residues. V gave up 1 base and J gave up 0 bases, with 4 bases separating them. Germline CDR1 and CDR2: MNHNS and SASEGT. The CDR3, as DNA: TGTGCCAGCAGTGAAGATCTAGCCAAAAACATTCAGTACTTC. Amino acid sequence: CASSEDLAKNIQYF.

The chain is built from TRBV11-2 and TRBJ1-1, with 9 bases fitting TRBD1. The CDR3 sequence is 14 residues long. From germline, CDR1 is SGHAT and CDR2 FQNNGV. With 3 bases clipped from V and 11 bases from J, the junction kept 10 bases outside the gene matches. CDR3 DNA sequence: TGTGCCAGCAGCTTTACAGGGGGCGGATCAGGGGCTTTCTTT. Its protein is CASSFTGGGSGAFF.

The chain employs TRBV29-1 and TRBJ1-2; tentatively, D is TRBD1 (5 bases). V was cut by 5 bases and J by 7 bases, with 17 bases left in between. Germline V CDR1 and CDR2: SQVTM, ANQGSEA. This CDR3 is built from 13 residues. The CDR3 is CSVREGQGSGYTF. The CDR3 DNA is TGCAGCGTTCGCGAAGGGCAGGGTAGTGGCTACACCTTC.